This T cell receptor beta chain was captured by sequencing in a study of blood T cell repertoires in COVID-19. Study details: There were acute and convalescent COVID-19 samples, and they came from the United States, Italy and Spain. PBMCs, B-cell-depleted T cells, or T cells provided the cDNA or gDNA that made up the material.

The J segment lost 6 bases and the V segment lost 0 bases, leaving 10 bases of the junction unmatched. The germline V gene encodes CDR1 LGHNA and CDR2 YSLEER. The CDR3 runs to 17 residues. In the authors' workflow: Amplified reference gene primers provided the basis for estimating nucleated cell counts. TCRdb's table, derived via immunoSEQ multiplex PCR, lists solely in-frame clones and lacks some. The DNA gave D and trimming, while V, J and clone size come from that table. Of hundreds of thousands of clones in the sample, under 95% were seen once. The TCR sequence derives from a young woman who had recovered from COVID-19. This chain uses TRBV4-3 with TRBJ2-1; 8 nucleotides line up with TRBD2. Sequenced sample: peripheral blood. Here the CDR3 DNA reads TGCGCCAGCAGCCAAGAGGCTGGGACTAGGGGCCCCAATGAGCAGTTCTTC. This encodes CASSQEAGTRGPNEQFF.